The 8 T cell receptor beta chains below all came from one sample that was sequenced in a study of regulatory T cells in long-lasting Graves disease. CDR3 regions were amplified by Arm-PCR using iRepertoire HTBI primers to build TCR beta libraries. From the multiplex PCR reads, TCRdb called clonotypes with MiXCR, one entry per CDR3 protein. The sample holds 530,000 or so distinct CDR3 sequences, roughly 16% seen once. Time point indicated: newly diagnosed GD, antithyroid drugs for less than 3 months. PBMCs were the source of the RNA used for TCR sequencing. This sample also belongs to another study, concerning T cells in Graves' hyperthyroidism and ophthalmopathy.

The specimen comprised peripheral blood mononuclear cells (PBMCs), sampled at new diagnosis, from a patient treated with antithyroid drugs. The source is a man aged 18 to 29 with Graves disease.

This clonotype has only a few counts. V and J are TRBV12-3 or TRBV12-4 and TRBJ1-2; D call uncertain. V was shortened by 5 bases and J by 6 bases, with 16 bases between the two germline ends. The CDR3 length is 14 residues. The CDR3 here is CASSRKAVGHGYTF. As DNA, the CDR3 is TGTGCCAGCAGTAGGAAGGCTGTTGGTCATGGCTACACCTTC.

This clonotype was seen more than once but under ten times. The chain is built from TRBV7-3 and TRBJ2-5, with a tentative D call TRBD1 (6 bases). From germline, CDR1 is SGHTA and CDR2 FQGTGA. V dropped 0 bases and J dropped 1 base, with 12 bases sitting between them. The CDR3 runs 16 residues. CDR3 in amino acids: CASSLTAGAGQETQYF. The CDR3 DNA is TGTGCCAGCAGCTTAACGGCAGGGGCGGGCCAAGAGACCCAGTACTTC.

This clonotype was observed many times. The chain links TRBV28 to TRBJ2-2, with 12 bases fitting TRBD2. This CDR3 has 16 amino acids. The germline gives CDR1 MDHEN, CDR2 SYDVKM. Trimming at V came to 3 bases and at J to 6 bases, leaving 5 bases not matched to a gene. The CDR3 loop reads CASSFRTSGIAGELFF. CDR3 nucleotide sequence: TGTGCCAGCAGTTTCCGGACTAGCGGGATCGCCGGGGAGCTGTTTTTT.

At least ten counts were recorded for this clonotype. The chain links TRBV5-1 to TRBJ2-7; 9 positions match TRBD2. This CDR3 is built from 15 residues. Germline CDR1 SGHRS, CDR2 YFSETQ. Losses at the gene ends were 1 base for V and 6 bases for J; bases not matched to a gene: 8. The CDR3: CASSLRAVSGSEQYF. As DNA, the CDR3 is TGCGCCAGCAGCTTGCGGGCCGTTAGCGGGAGCGAGCAGTACTTC.

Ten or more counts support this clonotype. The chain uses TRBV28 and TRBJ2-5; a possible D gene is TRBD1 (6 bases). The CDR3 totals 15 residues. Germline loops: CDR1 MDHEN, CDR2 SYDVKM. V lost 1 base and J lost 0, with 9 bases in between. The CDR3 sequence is CASSLLGGYQETQYF. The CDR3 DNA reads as TGTGCCAGCAGTTTATTAGGGGGATACCAAGAGACCCAGTACTTC.

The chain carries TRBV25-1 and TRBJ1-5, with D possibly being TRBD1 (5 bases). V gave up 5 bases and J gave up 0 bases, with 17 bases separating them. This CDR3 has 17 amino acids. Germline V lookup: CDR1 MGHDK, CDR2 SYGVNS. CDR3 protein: CASSLPSLGVSNQPQHF. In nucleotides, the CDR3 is TGTGCCAGCAGTCTACCCAGTTTGGGGGTTAGCAATCAGCCCCAGCATTTT.

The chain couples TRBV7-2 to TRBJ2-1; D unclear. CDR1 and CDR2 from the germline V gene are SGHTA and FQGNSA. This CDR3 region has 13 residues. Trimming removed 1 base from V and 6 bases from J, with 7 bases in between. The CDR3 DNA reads TGTGCCAGCAGCTTAGACTGGCTCAATGAGCAGTTCTTC. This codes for CASSLDWLNEQFF.

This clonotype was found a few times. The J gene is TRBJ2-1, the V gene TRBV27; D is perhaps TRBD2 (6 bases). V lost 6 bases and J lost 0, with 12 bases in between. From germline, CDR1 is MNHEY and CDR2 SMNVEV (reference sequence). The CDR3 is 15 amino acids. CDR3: CASRLGRSSYNEQFF. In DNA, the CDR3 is TGTGCCAGCAGATTGGGGAGGAGCTCCTACAATGAGCAGTTCTTC.